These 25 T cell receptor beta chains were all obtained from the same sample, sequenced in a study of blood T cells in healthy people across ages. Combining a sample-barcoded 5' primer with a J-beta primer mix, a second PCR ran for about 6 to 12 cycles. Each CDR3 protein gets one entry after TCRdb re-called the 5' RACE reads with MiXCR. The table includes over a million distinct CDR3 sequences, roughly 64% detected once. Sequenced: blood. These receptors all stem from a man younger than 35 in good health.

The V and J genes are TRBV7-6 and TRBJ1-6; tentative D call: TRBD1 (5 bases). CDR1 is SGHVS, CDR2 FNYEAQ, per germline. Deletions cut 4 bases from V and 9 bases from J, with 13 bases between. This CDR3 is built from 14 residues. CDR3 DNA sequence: TGTGCCAGCAGCTGGAGAGGGGCTGGTTCACCCCTCCACTTT. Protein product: CASSWRGAGSPLHF. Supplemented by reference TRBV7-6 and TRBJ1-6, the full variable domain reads GAGVSQSPRYKVTKRGQDVALRCDPISGHVSLYWYRQALGQGPEFLTYFNYEAQQDKSGLPNDRFSAERPEGSISTLTIQRTEQRDSAMYRCASSWRGAGSPLHFGNGTRLTVT.

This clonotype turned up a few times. CDR3 nucleotides: TGTGCCAGCAGCTCCGGGACAGCCGACTCCTACGAGCAGTACTTC. Protein product: CASSSGTADSYEQYF. The chain links TRBV7-8 to TRBJ2-7; 7 bases fit TRBD1. This CDR3 is built from 15 residues. Germline loops: CDR1 SGHVS, CDR2 FQNEAQ. J was trimmed by 0 bases and V by 4 bases; bases with no gene match: 6.

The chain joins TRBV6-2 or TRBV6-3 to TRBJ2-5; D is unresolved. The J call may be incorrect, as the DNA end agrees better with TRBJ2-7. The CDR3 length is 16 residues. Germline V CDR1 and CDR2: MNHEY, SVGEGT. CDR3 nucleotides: TGTGCCAGCAGCCCTGGCGACCCACGAGTAGGGTACGAGCAGTACTTC. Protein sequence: CASSPGDPRVGYEQYF.

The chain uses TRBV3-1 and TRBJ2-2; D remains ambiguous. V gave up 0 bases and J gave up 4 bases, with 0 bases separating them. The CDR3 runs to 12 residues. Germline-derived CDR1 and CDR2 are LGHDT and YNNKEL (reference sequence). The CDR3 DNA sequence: TGTGCCAGCAGCCAAGACACCGGGGAGCTGTTTTTT. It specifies CASSQDTGELFF.

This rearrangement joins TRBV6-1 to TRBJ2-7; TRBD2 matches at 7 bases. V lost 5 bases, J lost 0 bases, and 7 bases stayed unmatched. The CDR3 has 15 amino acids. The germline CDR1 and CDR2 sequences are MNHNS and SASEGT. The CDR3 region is CASSREAGSSYEQYF. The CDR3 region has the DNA TGTGCCAGCAGTAGGGAAGCGGGAAGCTCCTACGAGCAGTACTTC.

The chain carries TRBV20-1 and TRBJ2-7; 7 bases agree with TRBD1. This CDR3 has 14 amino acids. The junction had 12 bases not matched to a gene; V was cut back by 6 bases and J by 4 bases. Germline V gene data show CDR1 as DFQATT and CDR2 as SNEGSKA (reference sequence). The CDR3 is CSAVRDSRLYEQYF. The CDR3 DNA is TGCAGTGCGGTCCGGGACAGTCGTTTATACGAGCAGTACTTC.

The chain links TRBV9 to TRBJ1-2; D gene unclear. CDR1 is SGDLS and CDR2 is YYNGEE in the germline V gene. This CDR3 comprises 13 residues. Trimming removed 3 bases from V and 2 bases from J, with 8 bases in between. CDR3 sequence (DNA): TGTGCCAGCAGCGCGACGACGAACTATGGCTACACCTTC. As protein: CASSATTNYGYTF.

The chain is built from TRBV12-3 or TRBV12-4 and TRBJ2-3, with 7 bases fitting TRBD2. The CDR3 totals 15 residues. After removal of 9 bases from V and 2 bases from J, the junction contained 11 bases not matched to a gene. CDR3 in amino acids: CASRRSAGYTDTQYF. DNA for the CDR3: TGTGCCAGTCGTCGTTCAGCGGGGTACACAGATACGCAGTATTTT.

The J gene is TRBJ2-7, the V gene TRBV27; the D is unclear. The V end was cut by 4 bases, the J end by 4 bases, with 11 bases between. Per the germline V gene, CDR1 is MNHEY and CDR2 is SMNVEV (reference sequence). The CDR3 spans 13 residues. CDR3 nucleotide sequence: TGTGCCAGCAGTTCATCCCACAGTTACGAGCAGTACTTC. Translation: CASSSSHSYEQYF.

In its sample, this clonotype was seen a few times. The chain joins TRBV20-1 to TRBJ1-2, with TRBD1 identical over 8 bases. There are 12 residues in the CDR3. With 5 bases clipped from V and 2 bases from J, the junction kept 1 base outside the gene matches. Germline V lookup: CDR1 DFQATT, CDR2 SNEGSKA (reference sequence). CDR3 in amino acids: CSAWTGNYGYTF. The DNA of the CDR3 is TGCAGTGCTTGGACAGGGAACTATGGCTACACCTTC.

The CDR3 sequence: CASSQVQGDYGYTF. CDR3 DNA: TGCGCCAGCAGCCAGGTCCAGGGGGACTATGGCTACACCTTC. This chain joins TRBV4-1 and TRBJ1-2; TRBD1 aligns across 7 bases. The CDR3 runs 14 residues. Germline CDR1 MGHRA, CDR2 YSYEKL. V was clipped by 3 bases and J by 3 bases; unmatched bases: 4.

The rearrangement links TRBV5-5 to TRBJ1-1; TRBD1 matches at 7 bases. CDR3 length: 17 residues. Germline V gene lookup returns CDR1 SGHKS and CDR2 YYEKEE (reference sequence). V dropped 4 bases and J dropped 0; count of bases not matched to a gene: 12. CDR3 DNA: TGTGCCAGCAGCAAACAAGGGACAGACCATATGAACACTGAAGCTTTCTTT. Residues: CASSKQGTDHMNTEAFF.

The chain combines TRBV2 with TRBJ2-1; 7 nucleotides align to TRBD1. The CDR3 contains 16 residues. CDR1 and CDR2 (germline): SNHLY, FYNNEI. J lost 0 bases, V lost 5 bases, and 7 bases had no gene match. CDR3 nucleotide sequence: TGTGCCAGCAGTCCCGCGACAGGGCGCTCCTACAATGAGCAGTTCTTC. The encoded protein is CASSPATGRSYNEQFF.

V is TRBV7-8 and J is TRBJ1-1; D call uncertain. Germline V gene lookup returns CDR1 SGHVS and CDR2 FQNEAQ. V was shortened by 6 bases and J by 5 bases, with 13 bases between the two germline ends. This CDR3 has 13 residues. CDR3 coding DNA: TGTGCCAGCAGGGTCGGTGGGGTTACTGAAGCTTTCTTT. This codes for CASRVGGVTEAFF.

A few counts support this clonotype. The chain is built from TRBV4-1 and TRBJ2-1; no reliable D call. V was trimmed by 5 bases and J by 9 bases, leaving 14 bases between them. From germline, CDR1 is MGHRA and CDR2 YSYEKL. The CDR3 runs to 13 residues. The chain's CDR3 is CASSGLGGFEQFF. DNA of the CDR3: TGCGCCAGCAGCGGTTTAGGTGGGTTTGAGCAGTTCTTC.

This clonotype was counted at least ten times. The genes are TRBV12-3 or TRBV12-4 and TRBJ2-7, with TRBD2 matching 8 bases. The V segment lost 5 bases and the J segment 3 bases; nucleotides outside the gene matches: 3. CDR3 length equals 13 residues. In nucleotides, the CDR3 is TGTGCCAGCAGTCGAAGCGGGAGCTACGAGCAGTACTTC. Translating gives CASSRSGSYEQYF.

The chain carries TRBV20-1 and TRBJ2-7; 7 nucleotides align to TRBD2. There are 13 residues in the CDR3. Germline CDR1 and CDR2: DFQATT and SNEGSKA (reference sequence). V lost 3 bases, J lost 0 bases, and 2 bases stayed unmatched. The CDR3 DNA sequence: TGCAGTGCTAGTACTAGCGACTCCTACGAGCAGTACTTC. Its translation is CSASTSDSYEQYF.

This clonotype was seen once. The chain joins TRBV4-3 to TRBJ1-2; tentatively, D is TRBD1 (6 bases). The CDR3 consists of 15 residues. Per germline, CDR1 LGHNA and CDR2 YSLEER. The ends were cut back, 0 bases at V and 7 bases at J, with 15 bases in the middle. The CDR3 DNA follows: TGCGCCAGCAGCCAAGATGGGGGCGGCTTATTTGGCTACACCTTC. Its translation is CASSQDGGGLFGYTF.

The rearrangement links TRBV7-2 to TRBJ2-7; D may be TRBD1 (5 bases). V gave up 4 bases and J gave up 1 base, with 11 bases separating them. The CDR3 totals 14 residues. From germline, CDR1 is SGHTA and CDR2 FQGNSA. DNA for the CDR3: TGTGCCAGCAGCTCACAGACAGCTTCCTACGAGCAGTACTTC. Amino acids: CASSSQTASYEQYF.

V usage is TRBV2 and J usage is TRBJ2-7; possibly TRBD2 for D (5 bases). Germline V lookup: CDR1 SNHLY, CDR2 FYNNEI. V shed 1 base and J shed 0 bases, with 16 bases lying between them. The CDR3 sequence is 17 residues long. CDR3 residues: CASSEVRVGLSSYEQYF. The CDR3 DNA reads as TGTGCCAGCAGTGAAGTGCGGGTGGGCCTGAGCTCCTACGAGCAGTACTTC.

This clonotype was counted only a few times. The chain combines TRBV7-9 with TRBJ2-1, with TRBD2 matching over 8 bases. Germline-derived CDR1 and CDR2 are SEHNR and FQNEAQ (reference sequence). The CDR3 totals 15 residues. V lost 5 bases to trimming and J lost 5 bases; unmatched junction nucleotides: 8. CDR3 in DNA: TGTGCCAGCAGCCCCCCCTGGGGACTAGACAATGAGCAGTTCTTC. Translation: CASSPPWGLDNEQFF.

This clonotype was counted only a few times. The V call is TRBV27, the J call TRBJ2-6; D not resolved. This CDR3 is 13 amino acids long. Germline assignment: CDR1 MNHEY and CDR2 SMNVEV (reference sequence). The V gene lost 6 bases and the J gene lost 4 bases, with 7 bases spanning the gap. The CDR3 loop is CASRSLGANVLTF. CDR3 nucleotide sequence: TGTGCCAGCAGGAGCCTGGGGGCCAACGTCCTGACTTTC.

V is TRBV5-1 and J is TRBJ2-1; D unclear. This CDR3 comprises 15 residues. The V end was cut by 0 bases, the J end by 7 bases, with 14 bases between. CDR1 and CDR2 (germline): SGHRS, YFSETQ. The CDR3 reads CASSLVALMGNEQFF. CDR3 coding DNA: TGCGCCAGCAGCTTGGTGGCCCTAATGGGGAATGAGCAGTTCTTC.

CDR3: CSASRDVGSSPLHF. The CDR3 bases are TGCAGTGCCTCGAGGGACGTTGGTAGTTCACCCCTCCACTTT. This chain joins TRBV20-1 and TRBJ1-6; D might be TRBD1 (5 bases). Germline CDR1 is DFQATT and CDR2 is SNEGSKA (reference sequence). V lost 6 bases and J 9 bases, leaving 18 bases between the germline ends. The CDR3 length is 14 residues.

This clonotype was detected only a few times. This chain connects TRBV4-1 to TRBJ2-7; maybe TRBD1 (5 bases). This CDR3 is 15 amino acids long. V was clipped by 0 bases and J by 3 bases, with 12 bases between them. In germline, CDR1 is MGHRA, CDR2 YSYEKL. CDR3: CASSQEFRQIYEQYF. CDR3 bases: TGCGCCAGCAGCCAAGAGTTTAGACAGATCTACGAGCAGTACTTC.